This TCR beta chain was captured by sequencing in a study of T cell repertoires in cytomegalovirus infection. The CDR3 has 16 amino acids. Per the germline V gene, CDR1 is SNHLY and CDR2 is FYNNEI. Trimming cost V 10 bases and J 1 base, with 19 bases left between them. TCRdb called the reads again in MiXCR, with one record for every CDR3 protein. The table includes around 900,000 distinct CDR3 sequences, approximately 31% detected once. As for this clonotype: Its antigen is currently unknown.

The sample in question was cultured CD8+ T cells from PBMCs, obtained from culture after CMV antigen stimulation. The TCR comes from a human donor in good health (CMV status not recorded). Some clones in this sample may be carry-over from other donors' samples. The chain combines TRBV2 with TRBJ2-2; possible D gene TRBD1, 6 bases. The CDR3 DNA sequence: TGTGCCACAACAGGGTCACTACAGGGGAACACCGGGGAGCTGTTTTTT. Translating it yields CATTGSLQGNTGELFF.